The clone carrying this T cell receptor beta chain was counted only a few times. Its antigen is unknown. TCRdb re-called the 5' RACE reads through MiXCR, storing one row per CDR3 protein. The table has a few hundred thousand distinct CDR3 sequences, under 25% seen once. The data were taken from a study of CD8 T cells in ankylosing spondylitis. General study results and limits: Past studies reported some motif variants in reactive arthritis synovial fluid and blood. Matched synovial fluid from ankylosing spondylitis patients was reported to be enriched for disease-linked clones. Disease-linked clones, CD8+, were relatively rare in peripheral blood.

The CDR3 consists of 14 residues. V lost 3 bases and J lost 5, with 12 bases in between. Germline loops: CDR1 ENHRY, CDR2 SYGVKD. The sequence derives from a female donor with ankylosing spondylitis or in good health (not recorded which). Input material: blood, either unsorted or a sorted T cell fraction (not recorded which). This rearrangement joins TRBV10-3 to TRBJ2-3; tentatively, D is TRBD2 (5 bases). CDR3 protein: CAISEWRTRDTQYF. The CDR3 coding sequence is TGTGCCATCAGTGAATGGCGTACTAGAGATACGCAGTATTTT.